Listed below are T cell receptor beta chains from one sample, sequenced in a study of T cell repertoires in cytomegalovirus infection. TCRdb reprocessed the reads with MiXCR, giving one entry per CDR3 protein. The repertoire holds just under 550,000 distinct CDR3 sequences, around 27% seen once, with approximately 13% in the top ten. The material sequenced was PBMCs. The receptors shown here come from a human donor in good health (CMV status not recorded). Some clones in this sample may be carry-over from other donors' samples. CDR3s include the opening cysteine and the closing phenylalanine or tryptophan. D genes are given only for firm matches. Clone size, where shown, is once, few, many, or a class for clones that have expanded.

j_gene | v_gene | abundance | d_gene | CDR3aa | CDR3nt
TRBJ1-5 | TRBV28 | few | NA | CASLTGGNQPQHF | TGTGCCAGCCTCACGGGCGGCAATCAGCCCCAGCATTTT
TRBJ1-1 | TRBV6-5 | few | NA | CASSSRLSTEAFF | TGTGCCAGCAGTTCTCGGCTGTCGACTGAAGCTTTCTTT
TRBJ2-2 | TRBV27 | NA | NA | CASSFLPLGSGTGELFF | TGTGCCAGCAGTTTCCTCCCCTTGGGAAGTGGGACCGGGGAGCTGTTTTTT
TRBJ1-5 | TRBV7-2 | NA | NA | CASSEVVNSNQPQHF | TGTGCCAGCAGCGAAGTCGTCAACAGCAATCAGCCCCAGCATTTT
TRBJ1-5 | TRBV5-5 | few | NA | CASSLDGTHRSRPQHF | TGTGCCAGCAGCTTGGATGGGACACACCGATCACGGCCCCAGCATTTT
TRBJ2-2 | TRBV19 | NA | TRBD1 | CASSIGPGQGEAGELFF | TGTGCCAGTAGTATAGGACCGGGACAGGGGGAGGCCGGGGAGCTGTTTTTT
TRBJ1-2 | TRBV10-3 | NA | TRBD1 | CAIRGTGRMAVNYGYTF | TGTGCCATCAGAGGGACAGGACGCATGGCTGTTAACTATGGCTACACCTTC
TRBJ1-1 | TRBV24-1 | few | NA | CATSDAGHWNTEAFF | TGTGCCACCAGTGATGCGGGACATTGGAACACTGAAGCTTTCTTT
TRBJ1-2 | TRBV20-1 | NA | NA | CSARWSSYGYTF | TGCAGTGCTAGGTGGAGTAGCTATGGCTACACCTTC
TRBJ2-1 | TRBV7-2 | many | TRBD2 | CASSSYATSGRIYNEQFF | TGTGCCAGCAGCTCTTATGCGACTAGCGGGAGGATTTACAATGAGCAGTTCTTC
TRBJ1-1 | TRBV19 | few | NA | CASTGGRDVWGTEAFF | TGTGCCAGTACCGGCGGACGGGACGTTTGGGGCACTGAAGCTTTCTTT
TRBJ2-3 | TRBV6-5 | NA | NA | CASSLDWDRADTQYF | TGTGCCAGCAGTTTGGACTGGGACCGAGCAGATACGCAGTATTTT
TRBJ2-1 | TRBV29-1 | NA | TRBD1 | CSVEGGRDRVIADNEQFF | TGCAGCGTTGAGGGTGGGCGGGACAGGGTTATAGCGGACAATGAGCAGTTCTTC
TRBJ2-5 | TRBV11-2 | NA | TRBD1 | CASRLQGRETQYF | TGTGCCAGCAGGTTACAGGGGCGAGAGACCCAGTACTTC
TRBJ1-6 | TRBV18 | NA | TRBD1 | CASSPRDRNSPLHF | TGTGCCAGCTCACCTCGGGACAGGAATTCACCCCTCCACTTT
TRBJ2-4 | TRBV7-6 | many | TRBD2 | CASSLGLAGVAKNIQYF | TGTGCCAGCAGCTTAGGGCTAGCGGGAGTTGCCAAAAACATTCAGTACTTC
TRBJ2-5 | TRBV7-2 | many | NA | CASSLVGYGETQYF | TGTGCCAGCAGCTTAGTAGGCTATGGAGAGACCCAGTACTTC
TRBJ2-5 | TRBV6-2/TRBV6-3 | NA | TRBD2 | CASMKAGVVKTQYF | TGTGCCAGCATGAAGGCGGGAGTGGTAAAGACCCAGTACTTC
TRBJ2-3 | TRBV7-8 | few | NA | CASSERRTTDTQYF | TGTGCCAGCAGCGAACGACGAACGACAGATACGCAGTATTTT
TRBJ1-2 | TRBV7-2 | few | NA | CASSAPGRLNYGYTF | TGTGCCAGCAGCGCTCCGGGAAGACTTAACTATGGCTACACCTTC
TRBJ1-3 | TRBV14 | few | NA | CASSQVGIRGAPGNTIYF | TGTGCCAGCAGCCAAGTAGGGATCAGGGGTGCGCCTGGAAACACCATATATTTT
TRBJ2-3 | TRBV18 | NA | NA | CASSPQLELTDTQYF | TGTGCCAGCTCACCCCAACTAGAACTCACAGATACGCAGTATTTT
TRBJ2-2 | TRBV6-2/TRBV6-3 | NA | NA | CASSYRRAGQTGELFF | TGTGCCAGCAGTTACCGCCGGGCCGGCCAGACCGGGGAGCTGTTTTTT
TRBJ2-3 | TRBV10-3 | few | TRBD2 | CAIRSGRAGDTQYF | TGTGCCATCAGAAGCGGGAGGGCCGGAGATACGCAGTATTTT
TRBJ2-3 | TRBV4-3 | NA | TRBD1 | CASSQDPAGGGTDTQYF | TGCGCCAGCAGCCAAGACCCCGCAGGGGGTGGCACAGATACGCAGTATTTT
TRBJ1-5 | TRBV7-2 | NA | TRBD1 | CASSLGDRGSQPPHF | TGTGCCAGCAGCTTAGGGGACAGGGGGTCTCAGCCCCCGCATTTT
TRBJ1-1 | TRBV12-3/TRBV12-4 | NA | NA | CATERANTEAFF | TGTGCCACGGAGCGCGCCAACACTGAAGCTTTCTTT
TRBJ2-5 | TRBV11-2 | few | NA | CASSSWGDNSRTQYF | TGTGCCAGCAGCTCCTGGGGGGACAATTCAAGGACCCAGTACTTC